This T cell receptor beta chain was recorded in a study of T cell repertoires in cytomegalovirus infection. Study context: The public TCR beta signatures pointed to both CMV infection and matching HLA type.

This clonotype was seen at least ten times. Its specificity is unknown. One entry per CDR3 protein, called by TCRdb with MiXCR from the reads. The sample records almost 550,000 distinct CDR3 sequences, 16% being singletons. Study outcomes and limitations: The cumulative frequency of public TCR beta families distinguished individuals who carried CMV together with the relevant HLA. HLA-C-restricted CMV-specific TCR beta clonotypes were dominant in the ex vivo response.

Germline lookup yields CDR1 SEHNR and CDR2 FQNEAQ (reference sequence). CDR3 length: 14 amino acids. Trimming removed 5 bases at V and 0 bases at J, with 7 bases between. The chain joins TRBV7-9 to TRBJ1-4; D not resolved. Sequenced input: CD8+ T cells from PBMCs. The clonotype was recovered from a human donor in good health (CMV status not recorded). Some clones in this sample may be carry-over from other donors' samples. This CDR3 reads CASSATSTNEKLFF. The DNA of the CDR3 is TGTGCCAGCAGCGCGACCTCAACTAATGAAAAACTGTTTTTT.